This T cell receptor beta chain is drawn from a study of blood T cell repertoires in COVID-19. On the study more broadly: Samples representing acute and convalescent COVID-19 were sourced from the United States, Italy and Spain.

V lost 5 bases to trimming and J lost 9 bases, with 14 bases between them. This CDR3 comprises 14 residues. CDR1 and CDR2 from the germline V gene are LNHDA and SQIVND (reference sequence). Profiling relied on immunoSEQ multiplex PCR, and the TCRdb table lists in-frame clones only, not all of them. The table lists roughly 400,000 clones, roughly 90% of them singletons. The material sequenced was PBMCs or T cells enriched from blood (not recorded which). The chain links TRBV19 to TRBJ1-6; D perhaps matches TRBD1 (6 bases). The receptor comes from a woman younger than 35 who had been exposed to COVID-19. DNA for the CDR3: TGTGCCAGTAGTGTCTTGCAGGGGTCTTCACCCCTCCACTTT. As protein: CASSVLQGSSPLHF.